Sequencing of this T cell receptor beta chain was carried out in a study of blood T cell repertoires in COVID-19. Across the study: Acute and convalescent COVID-19 specimens originated in the United States, Italy and Spain. In each case, the material was cDNA or gDNA derived from T cells, B-cell-depleted T cells, or PBMCs.

V lost 3 bases to trimming and J lost 1 base, with 13 bases between them. Germline CDR1 and CDR2: MNHEY and SMNVEV (reference sequence). The CDR3 covers 17 residues. In the study's own analysis: Amplification with reference gene primers provided the estimates of nucleated cell counts. Sequencing used immunoSEQ multiplex PCR; TCRdb keeps in-frame clones, though not all of them. V and J calls and clone size are given by that table; D and trimming were obtained from the DNA. The sample yields 25,000 to 35,000 clones, around four fifths seen once. The receptor comes from a woman between 70 and 85 years old with active or convalescent COVID-19. This chain uses TRBV27 with TRBJ1-6; the D gene is possibly TRBD1 (6 bases). The sample was peripheral blood. DNA of the CDR3: TGTGCCAGCAGTTTGGAAGGGGGGGGGTCCTATAATTCACCCCTCCACTTT. This codes for CASSLEGGGSYNSPLHF.